The TCR beta chain under discussion was sequenced for a study of cytomegalovirus exposure and HLA in healthy donors. Study-wide findings and caveats: Looking again later, the authors saw that most CMV-associated TCR beta chains seemed HLA-restricted. Sequencing had likely introduced a cluster of highly shared sequence variants as an artifact.

Germline V gene lookup returns CDR1 SEHNR and CDR2 FQNEAQ (reference sequence). The CDR3 has 15 residues. These donors, healthy bone marrow donors, were studied. On this clone: Its antigen remains unknown.

PCR amplification relied on 60 Vbeta primers (plus 13 Jbeta primers). Produced via immunoSEQ multiplex PCR; TCRdb's table is partial and in-frame only. Of tens of thousands of clones listed, roughly 76% are singletons. Sequenced sample: PBMCs. The V and J genes are TRBV7-9 and TRBJ2-5, with 7 bases matching TRBD1. The J call may be faulty, since TRBJ2-7 better matches the DNA end. The TCR sequence derives from a male donor in good health and CMV-seropositive. Written as DNA, the CDR3 is TGTGCCAGCAGCTCCCGGGACAGAAGCTCCTACGAGCAGTACTTC. This codes for CASSSRDRSSYEQYF.